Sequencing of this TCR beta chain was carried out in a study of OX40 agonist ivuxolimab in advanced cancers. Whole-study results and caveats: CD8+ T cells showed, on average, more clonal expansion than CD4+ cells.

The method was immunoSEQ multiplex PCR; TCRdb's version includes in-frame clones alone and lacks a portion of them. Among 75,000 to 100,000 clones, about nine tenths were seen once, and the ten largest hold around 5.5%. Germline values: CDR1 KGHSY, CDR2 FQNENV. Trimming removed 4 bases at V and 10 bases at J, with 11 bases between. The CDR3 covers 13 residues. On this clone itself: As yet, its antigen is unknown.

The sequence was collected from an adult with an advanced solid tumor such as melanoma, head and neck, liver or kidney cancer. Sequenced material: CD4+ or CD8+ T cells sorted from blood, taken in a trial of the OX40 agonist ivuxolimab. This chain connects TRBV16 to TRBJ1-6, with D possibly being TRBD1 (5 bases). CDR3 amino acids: CASSRRASSPLHF. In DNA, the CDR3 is TGTGCCAGCAGCCGCAGGGCGAGCTCACCCCTCCACTTT.